This T cell receptor beta chain was found in a study of blood T cells in healthy people across ages. Across the study: About one barcoded TCR beta cDNA was captured per two T cells.

At least 7 million PBMCs were isolated per sample. With each sample, at least 6 micrograms of total RNA were extracted. Primers used in a second PCR of about 6 to 11 cycles were a sample-barcoded 5' primer and a J-beta primer mix. TCRdb independently ran MiXCR on the 5' RACE reads; one entry per CDR3 protein. Altogether 650,000 to 700,000 distinct CDR3 sequences are present, 45% to 60% being singletons, with the ten largest covering about 13%. On this clonotype: Its antigen is currently unknown. Just one base apart from a much larger clone, this may be a read error.

Study observations and caveats: From one million sequenced T cells, diversity estimates were lower bounds.

This receptor was identified in a woman older than 75 in good health. Specimen: blood.

Here the CDR3 reads CASNDGGDTQYF. CDR3 nucleotides: TGTGCCAGCAACGACGGGGGAGATACGCAGTATTTT. The J gene is TRBJ2-3, the V gene TRBV28; D might be TRBD2 (6 bases). The V end was cut by 7 bases, the J end by 5 bases, with 10 bases between. The CDR3 has 12 residues. From germline, CDR1 is MDHEN and CDR2 SYDVKM. Looking up the rest from reference TRBV28 and TRBJ2-3 gives the full variable domain: DVKVTQSSRYLVKRTGEKVFLECVQDMDHENMFWYRQDPGLGLRLIYFSYDVKMKEKGDIPEGYSVSREKKERFSLILESASTNQTSMYLCASNDGGDTQYFGPGTRLTVL.